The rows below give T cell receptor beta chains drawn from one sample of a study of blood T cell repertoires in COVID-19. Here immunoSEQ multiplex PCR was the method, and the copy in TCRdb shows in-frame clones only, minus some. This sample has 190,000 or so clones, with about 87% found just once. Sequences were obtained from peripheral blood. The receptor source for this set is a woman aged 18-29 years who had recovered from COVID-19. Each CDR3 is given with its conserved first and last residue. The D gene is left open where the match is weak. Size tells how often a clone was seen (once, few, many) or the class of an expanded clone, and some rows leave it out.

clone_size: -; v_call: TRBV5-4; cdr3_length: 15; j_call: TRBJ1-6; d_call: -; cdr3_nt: TGTGCCAGCAGCCCGGCGGACACCGCCTATTCACCCCTCCACTTT; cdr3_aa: CASSPADTAYSPLHF
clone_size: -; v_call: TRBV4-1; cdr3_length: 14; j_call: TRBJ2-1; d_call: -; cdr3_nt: TGCGCCAGCAGCCAAGGGCTAGCGTTGAATGAGCAGTTCTTC; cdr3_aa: CASSQGLALNEQFF
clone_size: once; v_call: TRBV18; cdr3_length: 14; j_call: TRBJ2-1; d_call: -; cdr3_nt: TGTGCCAGCTCACCAGCGGGGGCGAGAGATGAGCAGTTCTTC; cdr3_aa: CASSPAGARDEQFF
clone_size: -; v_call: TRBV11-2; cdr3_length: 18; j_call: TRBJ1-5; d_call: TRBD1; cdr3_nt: TGTGCCAGCAGCTTAGGTTTCGAGACAGGGGGCAGGAATCAGCCCCAGCATTTT; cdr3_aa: CASSLGFETGGRNQPQHF
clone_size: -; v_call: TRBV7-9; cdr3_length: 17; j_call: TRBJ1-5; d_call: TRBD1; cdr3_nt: TGTGCCAGCAGCTTATCCCCAGGACAGGATAGCAATCAGCCCCAGCATTTT; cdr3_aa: CASSLSPGQDSNQPQHF
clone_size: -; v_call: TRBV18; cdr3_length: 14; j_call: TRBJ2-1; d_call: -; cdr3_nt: TGTGCCAGCTCACCACCCCCGTGGGCCTGGGAGCAGTTCTTC; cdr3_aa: CASSPPPWAWEQFF
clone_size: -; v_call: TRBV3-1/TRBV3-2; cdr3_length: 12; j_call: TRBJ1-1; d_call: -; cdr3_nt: TGTGCCAGCAGCCAAGCAAGCTCAGGGGCTTTCTTT; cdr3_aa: CASSQASSGAFF
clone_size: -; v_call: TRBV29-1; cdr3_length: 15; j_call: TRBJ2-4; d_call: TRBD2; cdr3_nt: TGCAGCGTTGAGGGGACTAGCGGAGCCAAAAACATTCAGTACTTC; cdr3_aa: CSVEGTSGAKNIQYF
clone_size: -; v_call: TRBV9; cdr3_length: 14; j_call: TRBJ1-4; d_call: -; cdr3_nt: TGTGCCAGCAGCCCCCGGGTCAGCAATGAAAAACTGTTTTTT; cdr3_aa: CASSPRVSNEKLFF
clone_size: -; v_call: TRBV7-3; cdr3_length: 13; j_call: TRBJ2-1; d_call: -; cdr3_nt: TGTGCCAGCAGCTTAATACAGGGAAATGAGCAGTTCTTC; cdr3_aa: CASSLIQGNEQFF
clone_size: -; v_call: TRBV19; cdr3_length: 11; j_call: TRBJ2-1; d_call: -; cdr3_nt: TGTGCCAGTACTGGAGGTAGTGAGCAGTTCTTC; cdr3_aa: CASTGGSEQFF
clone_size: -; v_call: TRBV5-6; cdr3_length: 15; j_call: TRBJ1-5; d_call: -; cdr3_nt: TGTGCCAGCAGCTTGACTCGACAGGGCAATCAGCCCCAGCATTTT; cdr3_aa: CASSLTRQGNQPQHF
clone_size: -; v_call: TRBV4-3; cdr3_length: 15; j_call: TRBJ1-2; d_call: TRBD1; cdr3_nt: TGCGCCAGCAGCCAGCAGCGACAGGGTTTCTATGGCTACACCTTC; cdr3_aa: CASSQQRQGFYGYTF
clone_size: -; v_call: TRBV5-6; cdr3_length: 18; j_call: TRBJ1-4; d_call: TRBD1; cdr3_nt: TGTGCCAGCAGCCGCCGACAGGGGAGGTTTGGGACTAATGAAAAACTGTTTTTT; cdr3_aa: CASSRRQGRFGTNEKLFF
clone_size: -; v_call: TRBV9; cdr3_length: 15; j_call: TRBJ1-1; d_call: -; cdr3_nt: TGTGCCAGCAGCGTAGACGCGGGGCTCGGCACTGAAGCTTTCTTT; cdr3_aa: CASSVDAGLGTEAFF
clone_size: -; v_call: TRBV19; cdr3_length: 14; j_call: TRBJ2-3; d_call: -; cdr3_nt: TGTGCCAGTAGTATAGAAGACAGGAGCGATACGCAGTATTTT; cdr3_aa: CASSIEDRSDTQYF
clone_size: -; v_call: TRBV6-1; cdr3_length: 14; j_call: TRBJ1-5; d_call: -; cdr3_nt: TGTGCCAGCAGTGAATTCGAGGTCAATCAGCCCCAGCATTTT; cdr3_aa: CASSEFEVNQPQHF
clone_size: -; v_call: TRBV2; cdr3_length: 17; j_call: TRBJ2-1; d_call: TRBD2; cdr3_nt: TGTGCCAGCAGTGACTCCGGAGCGGGGGGCTCCTACAATGAGCAGTTCTTC; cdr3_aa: CASSDSGAGGSYNEQFF
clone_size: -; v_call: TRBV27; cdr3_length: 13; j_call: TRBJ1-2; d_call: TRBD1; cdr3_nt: TGTGCCAGCAGTTTAGGGACAGGGTACGGCTACACCTTC; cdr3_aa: CASSLGTGYGYTF
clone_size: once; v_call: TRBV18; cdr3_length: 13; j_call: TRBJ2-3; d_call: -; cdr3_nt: TGTGCCAGCTCACGGGCTAGCACAGATACGCAGTATTTT; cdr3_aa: CASSRASTDTQYF
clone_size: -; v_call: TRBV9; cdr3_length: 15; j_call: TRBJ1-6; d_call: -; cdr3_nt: TGTGCCAGCAGCGTCACCGGCAGCGGGAGTTCACCCCTCCACTTT; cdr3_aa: CASSVTGSGSSPLHF
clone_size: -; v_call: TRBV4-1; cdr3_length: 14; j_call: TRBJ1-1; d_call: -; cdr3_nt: TGCGCCAGCAGCCAAGTCCATCTGAACACTGAAGCTTTCTTT; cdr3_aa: CASSQVHLNTEAFF
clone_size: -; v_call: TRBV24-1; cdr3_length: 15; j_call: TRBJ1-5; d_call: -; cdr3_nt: TGTGCCACCAGTGATCGGCTCGGGGGCAATCAGCCCCAGCATTTT; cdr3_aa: CATSDRLGGNQPQHF
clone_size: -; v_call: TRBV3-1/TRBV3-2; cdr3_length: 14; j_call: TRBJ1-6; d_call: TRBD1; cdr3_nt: TGTGCCAGCAGCCGGGACAGGGGTAATTCACCCCTCCACTTT; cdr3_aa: CASSRDRGNSPLHF
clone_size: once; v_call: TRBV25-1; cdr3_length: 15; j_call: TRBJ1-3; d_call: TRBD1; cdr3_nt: TGTGCCAGCAGCGACACAGGGGGATTTGGAAACACCATATATTTT; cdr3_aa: CASSDTGGFGNTIYF
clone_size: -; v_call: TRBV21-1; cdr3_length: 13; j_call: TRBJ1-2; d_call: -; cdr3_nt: TGTGCCAGCAGCAAAGAAAAGGGGGAAGGCTACACCTTC; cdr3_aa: CASSKEKGEGYTF
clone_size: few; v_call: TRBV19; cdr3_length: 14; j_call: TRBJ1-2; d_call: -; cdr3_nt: TGTGCCAGTAGTCACCCTAACAGCTCTATTAGCTACACCTTC; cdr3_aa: CASSHPNSSISYTF
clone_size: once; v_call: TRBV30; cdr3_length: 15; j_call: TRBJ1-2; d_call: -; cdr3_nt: TGTGCCTGCCTATCAACAGTCCGATTTAACTATGGCTACACCTTC; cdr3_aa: CACLSTVRFNYGYTF
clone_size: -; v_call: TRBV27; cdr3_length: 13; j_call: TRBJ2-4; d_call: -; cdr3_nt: TGTGCCAGCTCAACGCAAGGGACTAACATTCAGTACTTC; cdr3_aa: CASSTQGTNIQYF
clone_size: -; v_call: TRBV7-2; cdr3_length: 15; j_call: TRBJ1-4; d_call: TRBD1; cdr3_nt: TGTGCCAGCAGCAAAACAGGGGTCGAGAATGAAAAACTGTTTTTT; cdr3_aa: CASSKTGVENEKLFF
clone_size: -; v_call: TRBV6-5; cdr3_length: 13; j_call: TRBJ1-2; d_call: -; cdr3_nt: TGTGCCAGCAGTTTAGGGACAAGCTATGGCTACACCTTC; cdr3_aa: CASSLGTSYGYTF
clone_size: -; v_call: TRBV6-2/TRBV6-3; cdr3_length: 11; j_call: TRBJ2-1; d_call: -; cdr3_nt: TGTGCCAGCAGTCAGATGACAGCGCAGTTCTTC; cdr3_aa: CASSQMTAQFF
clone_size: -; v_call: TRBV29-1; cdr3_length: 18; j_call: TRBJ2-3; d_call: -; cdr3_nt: TGCAGCGTTGAGCCACGGTTCGACAGTCCATGGGGCACAGATACGCAGTATTTT; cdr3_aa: CSVEPRFDSPWGTDTQYF
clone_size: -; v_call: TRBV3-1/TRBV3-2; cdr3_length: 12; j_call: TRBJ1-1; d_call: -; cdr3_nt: TGTGCCAGCAGCCATGAGGGCACTGAAGCTTTCTTT; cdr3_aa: CASSHEGTEAFF
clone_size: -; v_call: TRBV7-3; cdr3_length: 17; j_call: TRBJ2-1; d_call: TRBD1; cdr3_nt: TGTGCCAGCAGCTTTCGGGAAGGGGACAGGTTTGGGGGTGAGCAGTTCTTC; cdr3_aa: CASSFREGDRFGGEQFF
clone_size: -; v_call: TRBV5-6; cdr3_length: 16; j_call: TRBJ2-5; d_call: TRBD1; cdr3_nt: TGTGCCAGCAGCTTGGTGAGACAGGGGGCTGGAGAGACCCAGTACTTC; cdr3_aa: CASSLVRQGAGETQYF
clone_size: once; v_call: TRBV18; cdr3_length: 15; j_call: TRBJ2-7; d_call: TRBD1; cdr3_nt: TGTGCCAGCTCACCAAGACAGGGAATCTCCTACGAGCAGTACTTC; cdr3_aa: CASSPRQGISYEQYF
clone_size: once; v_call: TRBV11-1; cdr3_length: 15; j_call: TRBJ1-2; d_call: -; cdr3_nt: TGTGCCAGCAGCCTCCTCCCAGGGGCGGTCGGTGGCTACACCTTC; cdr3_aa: CASSLLPGAVGGYTF
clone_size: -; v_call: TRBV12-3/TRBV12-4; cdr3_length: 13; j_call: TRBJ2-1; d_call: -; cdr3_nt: TGTGCCAGCAGTTTGGGGGCGGTGGGTGAGCAGTTCTTC; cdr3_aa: CASSLGAVGEQFF
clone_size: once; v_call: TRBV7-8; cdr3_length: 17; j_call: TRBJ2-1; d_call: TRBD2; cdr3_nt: TGTGCCAGCAGCTTGGGACTAGCGGGAGGGTCTAAGGCAGTGCAGTTCTTC; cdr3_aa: CASSLGLAGGSKAVQFF
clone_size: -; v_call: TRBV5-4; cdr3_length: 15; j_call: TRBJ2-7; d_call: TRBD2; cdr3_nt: TGTGCCAGCAGCTTGGCTAGCGGGGGGGCCATCGAGCAGTACTTC; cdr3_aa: CASSLASGGAIEQYF